These 13 T cell receptor beta chains originate from one sample sequenced in a study of blood T cell dynamics during melanoma immunotherapy. The time point is: week 3, after first cycle of checkpoint inhibitor. Libraries were prepared by immunoSEQ multiplex PCR; TCRdb keeps only in-frame clonotypes and omits some of them. The sample gives 14,000 to 15,000 clones, roughly 87% of which show up once; about 8% is in the top ten. The sample was blood, taken from a patient treated with checkpoint blockade. These receptors came from a human donor with melanoma.

This chain connects TRBV5-1 to TRBJ2-7, with D unresolved. CDR1 and CDR2 (germline): SGHRS, YFSETQ. This CDR3 comprises 15 residues. V was cut by 0 bases and J by 0 bases, with 10 bases left in between. CDR3 region: CASSLGQVGSYEQYF. As DNA, the CDR3 is TGCGCCAGCAGCTTGGGGCAGGTGGGCTCCTACGAGCAGTACTTC.

This clone came up once. This sequence joins TRBV18 and TRBJ2-7; possibly TRBD1 for D (5 bases). Germline V gene lookup returns CDR1 KGHSH and CDR2 LQKENI. V dropped 4 bases and J dropped 0 bases, with 13 bases sitting between them. The CDR3 covers 15 residues. The CDR3 here is CASSRGARGSYEQYF. DNA for the CDR3: TGTGCCAGCTCACGGGGCGCTAGGGGCTCCTACGAGCAGTACTTC.

The sample holds one count of this clone. This chain joins TRBV5-1 and TRBJ2-3; TRBD1 matches at 7 bases. The V gene end was trimmed by 4 bases and the J gene end by 3 bases; junction bases not matched to a gene: 5. This CDR3 is 14 amino acids long. CDR1 SGHRS and CDR2 YFSETQ come from the germline V gene. CDR3 sequence (DNA): TGCGCCAGCAGCCCCGGGACAGAGACAGATACGCAGTATTTT. Its translation: CASSPGTETDTQYF.

This clone was seen only a few times. The CDR3 region is CASSSGQTETQYF. The CDR3 region has the DNA TGTGCCAGCAGCTCGGGACAAACAGAGACCCAGTACTTC. V and J are TRBV13 and TRBJ2-5, with D perhaps TRBD1 (6 bases). Germline CDR1 reads PRHDT; CDR2 reads FYEKMQ (reference sequence). There are 13 residues in the CDR3. V was clipped by 4 bases and J by 4 bases, with 10 bases between them. Filled out from reference TRBV13 and TRBJ2-5, the complete variable domain reads AAGVIQSPRHLIKEKRETATLKCYPIPRHDTVYWYQQGPGQDPQFLISFYEKMQSDKGSIPDRFSAQQFSDYHSELNMSSLELGDSALYFCASSSGQTETQYFGPGTRLLVL.

The V and J genes are TRBV19 and TRBJ2-2; no definite D call. The CDR3 consists of 15 residues. V shed 4 bases and J shed 2 bases, with 11 bases lying between them. CDR1 is LNHDA, CDR2 SQIVND, per germline (reference sequence). The CDR3 sequence: CASSRKSANTGELFF. The CDR3 region has the DNA TGTGCCAGTAGTAGAAAAAGCGCAAACACCGGGGAGCTGTTTTTT.

The chain has TRBV7-9 and TRBJ2-5; TRBD2 matches at 7 bases. Trimming took 3 bases from V and 5 from J; bases not matched to a gene: 9. This CDR3 comprises 15 residues. Germline values: CDR1 SEHNR, CDR2 FQNEAQ (reference sequence). CDR3 DNA: TGTGCCAGCAGCTTGAGTGGGAGGGCCACCGAGACCCAGTACTTC. Its translation is CASSLSGRATETQYF.

This chain connects TRBV29-1 to TRBJ2-7, with 9 bases identical to TRBD1. The germline V gene encodes CDR1 SQVTM and CDR2 ANQGSEA. CDR3 length: 12 amino acids. J lost 3 bases, V lost 6 bases, and 3 bases had no gene match. For the CDR3, the DNA is TGCAGCGTAGGACAGGGGCTCTACGAGCAGTACTTC. Translation: CSVGQGLYEQYF.

The chain has TRBV7-2 and TRBJ1-1, with 7 bases aligning to TRBD1. V gave up 3 bases and J gave up 8 bases; unmatched junction bases: 6. This CDR3 is 13 amino acids long. Germline lookup yields CDR1 SGHTA and CDR2 FQGNSA. The CDR3 here is CASSFTGVWEAFF. The CDR3 nucleotides read TGTGCCAGCAGCTTCACAGGGGTCTGGGAAGCTTTCTTT.

This clone has more than one count but fewer than ten. The chain combines TRBV5-1 with TRBJ1-5; possible D gene TRBD1, 6 bases. The germline V gene encodes CDR1 SGHRS and CDR2 YFSETQ. Deletions cut 4 bases from V and 5 bases from J, with 13 bases between. The CDR3 totals 14 residues. The CDR3 loop reads CASSLDGGHQPQHF. CDR3 bases: TGCGCCAGCAGCCTGGACGGGGGGCATCAGCCCCAGCATTTT.

The chain carries TRBV6-1 and TRBJ1-5, with 11 nucleotides matching TRBD1. This CDR3 region has 16 residues. Germline values: CDR1 MNHNS, CDR2 SASEGT. V shed 1 base, J shed 6 bases, and the junction held 5 bases outside the gene matches. The CDR3 here is CASSEVGTGGRQPQHF. CDR3 in DNA: TGTGCCAGCAGTGAAGTCGGGACAGGGGGTCGTCAGCCCCAGCATTTT.

This clone occurred a few times. V gene TRBV2 combines with J gene TRBJ1-5; the D is unclear. V lost 1 base, J lost 4 bases, and 11 bases lay in between. Germline loops: CDR1 SNHLY, CDR2 FYNNEI. CDR3 length: 15 residues. The CDR3 DNA reads TGTGCCAGCAGTGAAGGCATTCAATGGAATCAGCCCCAGCATTTT. Translated, it gives CASSEGIQWNQPQHF.

The chain combines TRBV4-3 with TRBJ1-4; possibly TRBD1 for D (5 bases). The CDR3 loop spans 15 amino acids. Germline lookup yields CDR1 LGHNA and CDR2 YSLEER. Deletions cut 4 bases from V and 5 bases from J, with 14 bases between. CDR3 nucleotide sequence: TGCGCCAGCAGCCCCAAGGGACGGATCAATGAAAAACTGTTTTTT. Protein: CASSPKGRINEKLFF.

This chain uses TRBV28 with TRBJ1-3; D is possibly TRBD1 (6 bases). The V end lost 3 bases, the J end lost 0 bases, and 9 bases lay between the germline ends. The germline gives CDR1 MDHEN, CDR2 SYDVKM. CDR3 length: 15 amino acids. The CDR3 spells CASSFGGLSGNTIYF. The CDR3 bases are TGTGCCAGCAGTTTTGGGGGGCTCTCTGGAAACACCATATATTTT. The variable domain in full, with the rest retrieved from reference TRBV28 and TRBJ1-3, is DVKVTQSSRYLVKRTGEKVFLECVQDMDHENMFWYRQDPGLGLRLIYFSYDVKMKEKGDIPEGYSVSREKKERFSLILESASTNQTSMYLCASSFGGLSGNTIYFGEGSWLTVV.